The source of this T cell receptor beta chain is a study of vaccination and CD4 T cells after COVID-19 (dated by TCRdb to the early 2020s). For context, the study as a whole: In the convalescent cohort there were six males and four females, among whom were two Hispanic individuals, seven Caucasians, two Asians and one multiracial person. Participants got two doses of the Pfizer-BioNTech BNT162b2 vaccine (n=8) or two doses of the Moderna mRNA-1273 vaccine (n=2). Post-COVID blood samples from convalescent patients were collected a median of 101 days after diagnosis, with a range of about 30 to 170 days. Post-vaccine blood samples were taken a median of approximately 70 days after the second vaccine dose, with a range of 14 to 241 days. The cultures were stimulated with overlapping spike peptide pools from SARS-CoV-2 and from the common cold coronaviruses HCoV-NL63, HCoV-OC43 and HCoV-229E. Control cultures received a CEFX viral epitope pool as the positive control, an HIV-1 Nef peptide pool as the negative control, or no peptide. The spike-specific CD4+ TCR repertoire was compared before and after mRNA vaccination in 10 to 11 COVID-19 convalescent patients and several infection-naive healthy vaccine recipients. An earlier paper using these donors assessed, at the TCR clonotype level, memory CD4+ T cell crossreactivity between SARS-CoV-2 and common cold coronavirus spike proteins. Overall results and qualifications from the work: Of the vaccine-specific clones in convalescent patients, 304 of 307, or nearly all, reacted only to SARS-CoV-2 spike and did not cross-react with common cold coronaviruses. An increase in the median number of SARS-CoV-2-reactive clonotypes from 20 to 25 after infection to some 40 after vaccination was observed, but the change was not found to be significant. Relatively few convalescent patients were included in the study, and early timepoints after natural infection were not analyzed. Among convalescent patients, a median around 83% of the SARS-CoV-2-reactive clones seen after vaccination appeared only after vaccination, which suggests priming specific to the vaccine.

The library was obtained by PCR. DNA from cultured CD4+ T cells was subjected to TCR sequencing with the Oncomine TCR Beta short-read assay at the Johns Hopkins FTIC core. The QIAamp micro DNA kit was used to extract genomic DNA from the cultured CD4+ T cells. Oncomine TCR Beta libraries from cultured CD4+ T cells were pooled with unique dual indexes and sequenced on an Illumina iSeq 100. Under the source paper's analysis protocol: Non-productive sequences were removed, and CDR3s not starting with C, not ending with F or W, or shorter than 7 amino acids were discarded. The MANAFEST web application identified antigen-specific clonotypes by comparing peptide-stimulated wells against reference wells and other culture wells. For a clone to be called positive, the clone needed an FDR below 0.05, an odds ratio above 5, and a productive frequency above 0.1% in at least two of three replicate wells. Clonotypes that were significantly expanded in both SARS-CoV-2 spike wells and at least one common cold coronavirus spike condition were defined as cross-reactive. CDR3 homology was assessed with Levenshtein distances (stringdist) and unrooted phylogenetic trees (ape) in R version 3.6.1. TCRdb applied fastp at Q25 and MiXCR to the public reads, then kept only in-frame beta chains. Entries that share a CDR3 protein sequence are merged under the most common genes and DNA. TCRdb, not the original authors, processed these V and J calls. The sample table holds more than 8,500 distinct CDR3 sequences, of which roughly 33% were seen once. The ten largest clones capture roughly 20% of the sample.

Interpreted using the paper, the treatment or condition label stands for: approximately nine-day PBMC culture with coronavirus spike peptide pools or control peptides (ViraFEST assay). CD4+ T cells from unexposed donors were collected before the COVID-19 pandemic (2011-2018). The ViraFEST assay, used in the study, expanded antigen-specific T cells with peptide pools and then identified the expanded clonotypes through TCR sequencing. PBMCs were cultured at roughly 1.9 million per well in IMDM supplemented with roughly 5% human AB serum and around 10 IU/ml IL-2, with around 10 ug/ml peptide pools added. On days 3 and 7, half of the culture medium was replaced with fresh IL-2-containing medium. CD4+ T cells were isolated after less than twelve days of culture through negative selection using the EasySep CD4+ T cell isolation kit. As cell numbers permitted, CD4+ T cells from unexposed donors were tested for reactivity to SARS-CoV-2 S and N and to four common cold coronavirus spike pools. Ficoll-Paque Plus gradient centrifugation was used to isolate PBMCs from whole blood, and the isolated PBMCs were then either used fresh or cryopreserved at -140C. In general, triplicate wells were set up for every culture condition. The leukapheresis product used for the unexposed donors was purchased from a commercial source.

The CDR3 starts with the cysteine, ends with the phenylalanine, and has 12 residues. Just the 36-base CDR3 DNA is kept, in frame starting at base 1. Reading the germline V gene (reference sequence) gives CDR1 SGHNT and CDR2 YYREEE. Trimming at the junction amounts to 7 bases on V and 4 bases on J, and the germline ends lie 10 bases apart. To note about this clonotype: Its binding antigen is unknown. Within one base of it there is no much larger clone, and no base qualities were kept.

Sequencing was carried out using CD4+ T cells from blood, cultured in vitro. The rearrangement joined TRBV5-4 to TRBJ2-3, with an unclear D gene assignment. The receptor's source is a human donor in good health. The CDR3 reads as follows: CASSLRADTQYF. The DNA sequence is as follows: TGTGCCAGCTCCCTTAGGGCAGATACGCAGTATTTT.